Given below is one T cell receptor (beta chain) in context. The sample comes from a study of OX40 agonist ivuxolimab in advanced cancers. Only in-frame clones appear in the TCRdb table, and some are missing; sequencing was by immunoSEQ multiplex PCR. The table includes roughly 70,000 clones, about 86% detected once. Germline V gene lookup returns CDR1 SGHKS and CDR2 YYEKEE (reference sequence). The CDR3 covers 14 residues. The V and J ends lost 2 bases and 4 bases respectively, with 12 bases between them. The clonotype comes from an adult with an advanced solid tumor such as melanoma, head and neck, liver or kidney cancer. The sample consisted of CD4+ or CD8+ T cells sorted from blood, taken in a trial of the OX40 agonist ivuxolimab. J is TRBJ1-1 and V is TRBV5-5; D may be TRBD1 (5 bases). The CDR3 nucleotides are TGTGCCAGCAGCTTAATGACCGGGGGCACTGAAGCTTTCTTT. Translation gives CASSLMTGGTEAFF.